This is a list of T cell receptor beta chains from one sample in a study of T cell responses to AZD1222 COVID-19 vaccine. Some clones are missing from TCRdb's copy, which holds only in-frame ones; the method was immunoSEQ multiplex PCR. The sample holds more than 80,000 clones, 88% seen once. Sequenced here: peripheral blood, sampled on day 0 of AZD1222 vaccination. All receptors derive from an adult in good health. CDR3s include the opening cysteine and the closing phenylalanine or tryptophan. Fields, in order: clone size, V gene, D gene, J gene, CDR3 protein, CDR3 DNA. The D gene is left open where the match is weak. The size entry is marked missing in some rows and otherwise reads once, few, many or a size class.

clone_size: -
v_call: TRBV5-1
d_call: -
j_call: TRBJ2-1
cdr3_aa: CASSLNNEQFF
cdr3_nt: TGCGCCAGCAGCCTGAACAATGAGCAGTTCTTC

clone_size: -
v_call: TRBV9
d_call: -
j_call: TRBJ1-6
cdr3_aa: CASSVESSSYNSPLHF
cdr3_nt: TGTGCCAGCAGCGTAGAATCTAGCTCCTATAATTCACCCCTCCACTTT

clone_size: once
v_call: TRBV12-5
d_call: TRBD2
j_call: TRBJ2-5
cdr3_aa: CASGLRLAGVPQETQYF
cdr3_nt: TGTGCTAGTGGTTTGCGTCTAGCGGGAGTGCCTCAAGAGACCCAGTACTTC

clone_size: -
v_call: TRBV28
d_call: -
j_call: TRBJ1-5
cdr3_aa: CASRSGTGYQPQHF
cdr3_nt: TGTGCCAGCAGATCAGGTACCGGTTATCAGCCCCAGCATTTT

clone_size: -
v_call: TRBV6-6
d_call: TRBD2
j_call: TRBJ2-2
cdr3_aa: CASSPWGTSHTGELFF
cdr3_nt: TGTGCCAGCAGTCCCTGGGGGACTAGTCATACCGGGGAGCTGTTTTTT

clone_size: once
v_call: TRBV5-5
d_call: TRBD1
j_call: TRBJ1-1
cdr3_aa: CASSLTGGKGTEAFF
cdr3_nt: TGTGCCAGCAGCTTGACAGGGGGAAAGGGAACTGAAGCTTTCTTT

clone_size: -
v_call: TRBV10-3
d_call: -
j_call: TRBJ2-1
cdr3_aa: CAHQASEYNEQFF
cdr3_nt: TGTGCCCATCAGGCTAGCGAGTACAATGAGCAGTTCTTC

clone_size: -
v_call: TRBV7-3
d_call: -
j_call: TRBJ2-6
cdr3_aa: CASSSGVSGANVLTF
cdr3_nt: TGTGCCAGCAGCTCCGGGGTCTCTGGGGCCAACGTCCTGACTTTC

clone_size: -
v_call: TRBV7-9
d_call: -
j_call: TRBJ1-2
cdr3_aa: CASSHRDQRGYTF
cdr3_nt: TGTGCCAGCAGCCACAGGGACCAGAGGGGCTACACCTTC

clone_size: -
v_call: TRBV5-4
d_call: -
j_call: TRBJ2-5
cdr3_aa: CASSLLGTSQETQYF
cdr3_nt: TGTGCCAGCAGCTTGTTAGGGACAAGCCAAGAGACCCAGTACTTC

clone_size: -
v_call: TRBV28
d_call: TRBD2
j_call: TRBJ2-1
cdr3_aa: CASSFRTSVMNEQFF
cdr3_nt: TGTGCCAGCAGTTTCCGGACTAGCGTAATGAATGAGCAGTTCTTC

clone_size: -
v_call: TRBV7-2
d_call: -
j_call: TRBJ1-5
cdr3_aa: CASSLNLGQPQHF
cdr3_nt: TGTGCCAGCAGCTTAAACCTGGGTCAGCCCCAGCATTTT

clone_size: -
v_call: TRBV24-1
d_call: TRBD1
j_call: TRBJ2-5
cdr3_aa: CATSDLRTGEETQYF
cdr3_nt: TGTGCCACCAGTGATTTGAGGACAGGGGAAGAGACCCAGTACTTC

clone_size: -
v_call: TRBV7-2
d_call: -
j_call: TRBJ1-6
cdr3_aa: CASSPLGGNNSPLHF
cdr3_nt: TGTGCCAGCAGCCCGTTGGGAGGGAATAATTCACCCCTCCACTTT

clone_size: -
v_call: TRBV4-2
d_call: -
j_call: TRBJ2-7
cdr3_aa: CASSQGPYEQYF
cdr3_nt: TGTGCCAGCAGCCAGGGGCCCTACGAGCAGTACTTC

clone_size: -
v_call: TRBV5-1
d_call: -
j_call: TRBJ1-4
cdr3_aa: CASSRGDTNEKLFF
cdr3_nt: TGCGCCAGCAGCCGTGGGGATACTAATGAAAAACTGTTTTTT

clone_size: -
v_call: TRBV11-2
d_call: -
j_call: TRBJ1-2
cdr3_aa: CASNLGEGIGGYTF
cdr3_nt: TGTGCCAGCAACCTCGGAGAGGGGATAGGTGGCTACACCTTC

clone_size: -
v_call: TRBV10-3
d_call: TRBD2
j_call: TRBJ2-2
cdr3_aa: CAIREPGTSGTDTGELFF
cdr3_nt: TGTGCCATCAGGGAACCCGGGACTAGCGGGACTGACACCGGGGAGCTGTTTTTT

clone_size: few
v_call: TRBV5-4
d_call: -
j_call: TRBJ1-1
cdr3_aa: CASSLERGNTEAFF
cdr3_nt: TGTGCCAGCAGCTTGGAGCGTGGGAACACTGAAGCTTTCTTT

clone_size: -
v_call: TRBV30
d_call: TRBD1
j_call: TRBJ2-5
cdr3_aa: CAWSQGAGETQYF
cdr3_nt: TGTGCCTGGAGCCAGGGGGCGGGAGAGACCCAGTACTTC

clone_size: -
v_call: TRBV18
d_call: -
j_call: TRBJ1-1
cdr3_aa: CASSPFSVAGLNTEAFF
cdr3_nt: TGTGCCAGCTCACCATTTTCAGTAGCGGGGCTGAACACTGAAGCTTTCTTT

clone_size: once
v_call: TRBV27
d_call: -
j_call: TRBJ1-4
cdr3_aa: CASSLSGRLNEKLFF
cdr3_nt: TGTGCCAGCAGTTTATCGGGCAGGCTTAATGAAAAACTGTTTTTT

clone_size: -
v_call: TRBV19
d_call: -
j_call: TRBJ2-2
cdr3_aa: CASSIMGNTGELFF
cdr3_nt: TGTGCCAGTAGTATAATGGGGAACACCGGGGAGCTGTTTTTT

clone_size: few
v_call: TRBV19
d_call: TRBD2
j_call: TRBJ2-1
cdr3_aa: CASSILAGRSYNEQFF
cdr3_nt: TGTGCCAGTAGTATTCTAGCGGGACGCTCCTACAATGAGCAGTTCTTC

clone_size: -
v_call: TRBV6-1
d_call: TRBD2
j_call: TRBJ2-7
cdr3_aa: CASTPGGSYEQYF
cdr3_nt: TGTGCCAGCACCCCGGGAGGTAGCTACGAGCAGTACTTC

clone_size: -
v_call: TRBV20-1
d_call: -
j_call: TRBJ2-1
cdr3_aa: CSARVSEQFF
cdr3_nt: TGCAGTGCTAGAGTGAGTGAGCAGTTCTTC

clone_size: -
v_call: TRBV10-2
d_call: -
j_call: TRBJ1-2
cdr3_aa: CASSLTRTGGYYGYTF
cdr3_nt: TGCGCCAGCAGCCTAACTCGGACGGGCGGATACTATGGCTACACCTTC

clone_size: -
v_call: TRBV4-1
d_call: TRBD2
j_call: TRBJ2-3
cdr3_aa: CASSQDAGTSADTQYF
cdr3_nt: TGCGCCAGCAGCCAAGATGCCGGGACTAGCGCAGATACGCAGTATTTT

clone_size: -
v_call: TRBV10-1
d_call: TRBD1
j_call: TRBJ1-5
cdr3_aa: CASRDRTGGNQPQHF
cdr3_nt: TGCGCCAGCAGGGACCGAACAGGGGGCAATCAGCCCCAGCATTTT

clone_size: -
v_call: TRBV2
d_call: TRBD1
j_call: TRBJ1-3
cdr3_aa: CASSPSTGTGNTIYF
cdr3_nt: TGTGCCAGCAGTCCATCGACAGGGACCGGAAACACCATATATTTT

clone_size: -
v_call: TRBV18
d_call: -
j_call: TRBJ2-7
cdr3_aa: CASSSPGEQYF
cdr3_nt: TGTGCCAGCTCATCCCCGGGCGAGCAGTACTTC

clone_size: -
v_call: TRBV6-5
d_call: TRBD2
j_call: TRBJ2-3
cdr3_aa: CASSYIGVAGADTQYF
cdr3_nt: TGTGCCAGCAGTTACATAGGAGTAGCGGGAGCGGATACGCAGTATTTT

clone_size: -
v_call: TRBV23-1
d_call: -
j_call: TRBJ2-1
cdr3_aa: CASTQLVFGEQFF
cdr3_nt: TGCGCCAGCACCCAACTAGTTTTTGGTGAGCAGTTCTTC

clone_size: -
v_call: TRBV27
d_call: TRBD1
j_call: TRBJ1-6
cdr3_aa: CASSLAPGQGAGPLHF
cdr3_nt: TGTGCCAGCAGTTTAGCTCCGGGACAGGGCGCCGGACCCCTCCACTTT

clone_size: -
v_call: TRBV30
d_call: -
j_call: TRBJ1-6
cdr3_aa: CAWSVGGRALHF
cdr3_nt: TGTGCCTGGAGTGTAGGGGGGCGGGCCCTCCACTTT

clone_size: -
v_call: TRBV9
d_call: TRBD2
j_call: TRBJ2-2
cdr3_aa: CASSVASSGRRSGELFF
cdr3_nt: TGTGCCAGCAGCGTAGCTTCTAGCGGGAGAAGATCCGGGGAGCTGTTTTTT

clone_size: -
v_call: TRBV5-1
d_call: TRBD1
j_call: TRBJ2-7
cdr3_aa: CASSLGGTGNYEQYF
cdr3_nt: TGCGCCAGCAGCTTGGGTGGGACAGGCAACTACGAGCAGTACTTC

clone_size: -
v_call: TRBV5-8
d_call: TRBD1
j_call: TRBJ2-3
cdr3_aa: CASSFNQGARADTQYF
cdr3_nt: TGTGCCAGCAGTTTTAATCAGGGGGCGCGGGCAGATACGCAGTATTTT

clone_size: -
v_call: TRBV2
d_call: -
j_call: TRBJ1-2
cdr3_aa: CASSVLQASTRGYTF
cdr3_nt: TGTGCCAGCAGTGTTTTACAGGCGAGTACTCGAGGCTACACCTTC

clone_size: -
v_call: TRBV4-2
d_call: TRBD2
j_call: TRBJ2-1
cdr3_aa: CASRLAGDPEQFF
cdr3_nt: TGTGCCAGCAGACTAGCGGGAGATCCTGAGCAGTTCTTC

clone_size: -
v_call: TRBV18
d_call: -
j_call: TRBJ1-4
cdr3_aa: CASSKGTRGNEKLFF
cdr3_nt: TGTGCCAGCTCCAAAGGGACGAGGGGTAATGAAAAACTGTTTTTT

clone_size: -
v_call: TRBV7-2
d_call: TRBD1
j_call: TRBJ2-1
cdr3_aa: CASSLIGTGANEQFF
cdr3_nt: TGTGCCAGCAGCTTAATCGGGACAGGGGCTAATGAGCAGTTCTTC